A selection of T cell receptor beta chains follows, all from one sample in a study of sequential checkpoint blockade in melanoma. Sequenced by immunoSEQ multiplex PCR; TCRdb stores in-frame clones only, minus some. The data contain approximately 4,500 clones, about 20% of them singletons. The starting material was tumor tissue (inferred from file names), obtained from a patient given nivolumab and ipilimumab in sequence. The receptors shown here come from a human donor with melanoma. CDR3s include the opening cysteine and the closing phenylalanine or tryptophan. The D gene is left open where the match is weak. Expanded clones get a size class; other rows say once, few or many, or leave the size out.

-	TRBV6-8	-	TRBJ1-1	CATHRGNTEAFF	TGTGCCACCCATAGGGGGAACACTGAAGCTTTCTTT
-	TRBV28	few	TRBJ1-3	CASSLRPSSGNTIYF	TGTGCCAGCAGTCTTCGGCCTTCCTCTGGAAACACCATATATTTT
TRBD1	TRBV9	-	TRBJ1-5	CASSNTLGTENQPQHF	TGTGCCAGCAGTAACACCTTGGGGACAGAGAATCAGCCCCAGCATTTT
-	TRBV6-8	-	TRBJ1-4	CASRTYENYEKLFF	TGTGCCAGCAGAACCTACGAGAATTATGAAAAACTGTTTTTT
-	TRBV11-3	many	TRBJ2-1	CASSLEAGPAEQFF	TGTGCCAGCAGCTTAGAAGCCGGCCCAGCTGAGCAGTTCTTC
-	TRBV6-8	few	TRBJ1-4	CASSAGPSSSVELFF	TGTGCCAGCAGTGCGGGACCGTCGTCCAGTGTAGAACTGTTTTTT
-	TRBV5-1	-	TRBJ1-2	CASSFQYLPYANYGYTF	TGCGCCAGCAGCTTTCAGTACCTTCCGTATGCCAACTATGGCTACACCTTC
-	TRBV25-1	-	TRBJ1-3	CASSESPVGGWSGNTIYF	TGTGCCAGCAGTGAATCCCCTGTAGGTGGATGGTCTGGAAACACCATATATTTT
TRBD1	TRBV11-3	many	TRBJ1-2	CASTLRGGQGKGYTF	TGTGCCAGCACCCTCCGAGGTGGACAGGGGAAGGGCTACACCTTC
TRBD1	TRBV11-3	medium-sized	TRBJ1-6	CASSLGGQNNSPLHF	TGTGCCAGCAGCTTAGGGGGACAGAACAATTCACCCCTCCACTTT
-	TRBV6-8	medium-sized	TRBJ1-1	CASSFNRPPEAFF	TGTGCCAGCAGCTTCAACAGACCTCCTGAAGCTTTCTTT
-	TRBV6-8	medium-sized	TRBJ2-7	CASSYGGREVDEQYF	TGTGCCAGCAGTTACGGTGGCAGGGAGGTGGACGAGCAGTACTTC
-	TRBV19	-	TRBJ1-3	CASRSGDGSGNTIYF	TGTGCCAGTAGAAGTGGGGATGGCTCTGGAAACACCATATATTTT
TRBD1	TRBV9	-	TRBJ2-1	CASSVGTGIYNEQFF	TGTGCCAGCAGCGTCGGGACAGGTATCTACAATGAGCAGTTCTTC
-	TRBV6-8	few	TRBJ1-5	CASRPNSERYSNQPQHF	TGTGCCAGCAGGCCGAACAGTGAACGTTATAGCAATCAGCCCCAGCATTTT
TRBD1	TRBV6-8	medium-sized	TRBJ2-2	CASSYYSRGPTGELFF	TGTGCCAGCAGTTACTACTCCAGGGGGCCCACCGGGGAGCTGTTTTTT
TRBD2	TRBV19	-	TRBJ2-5	CASSIVLGGFKGKTQYF	TGTGCCAGTAGTATAGTTCTGGGGGGGTTCAAGGGGAAGACCCAGTACTTC
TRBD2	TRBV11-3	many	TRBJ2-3	CASSPGTSGGAIDTQYF	TGTGCCAGCAGCCCCGGGACTAGCGGGGGGGCGATAGATACGCAGTATTTT
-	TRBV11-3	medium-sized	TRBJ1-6	CASSFSITDNSPLHF	TGTGCCAGCAGCTTCTCCATTACGGATAATTCACCCCTCCACTTT
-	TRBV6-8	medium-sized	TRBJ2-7	CASSYERGYEQYF	TGTGCCAGCAGTTACGAAAGGGGCTACGAGCAGTACTTC
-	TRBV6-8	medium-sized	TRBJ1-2	CASKYGDNYGYTF	TGTGCCAGCAAGTACGGAGATAACTATGGCTACACCTTC
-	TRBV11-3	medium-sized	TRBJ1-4	CASSLKGGLTNEKLFF	TGTGCCAGCAGCTTGAAGGGGGGATTAACTAATGAAAAACTGTTTTTT